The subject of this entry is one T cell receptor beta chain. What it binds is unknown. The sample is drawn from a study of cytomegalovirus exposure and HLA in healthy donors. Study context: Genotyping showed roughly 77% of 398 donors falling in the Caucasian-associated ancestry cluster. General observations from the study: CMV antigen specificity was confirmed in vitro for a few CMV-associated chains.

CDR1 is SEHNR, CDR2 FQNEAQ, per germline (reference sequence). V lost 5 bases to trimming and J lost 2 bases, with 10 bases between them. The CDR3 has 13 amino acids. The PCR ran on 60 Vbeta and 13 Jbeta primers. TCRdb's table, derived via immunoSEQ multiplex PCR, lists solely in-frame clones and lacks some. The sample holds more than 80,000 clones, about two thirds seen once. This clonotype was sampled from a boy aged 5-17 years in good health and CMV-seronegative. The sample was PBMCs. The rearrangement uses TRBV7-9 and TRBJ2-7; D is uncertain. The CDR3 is CASSPQAAYEQYF. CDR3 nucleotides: TGTGCCAGCAGCCCGCAGGCTGCCTACGAGCAGTACTTC.